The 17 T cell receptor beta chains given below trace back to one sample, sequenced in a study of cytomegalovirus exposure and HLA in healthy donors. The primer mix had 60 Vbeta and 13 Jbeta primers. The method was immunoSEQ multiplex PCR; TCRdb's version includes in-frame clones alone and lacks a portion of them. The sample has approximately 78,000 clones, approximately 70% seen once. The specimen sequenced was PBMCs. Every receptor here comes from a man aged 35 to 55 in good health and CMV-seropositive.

In DNA form, the CDR3 reads TGTGCCAGCGGAGGGACAGGGACTTCACCCCTCCACTTT. Translation: CASGGTGTSPLHF. The J gene is TRBJ1-6, the V gene TRBV19, with 9 positions matching TRBD1. J was trimmed by 9 bases and V by 9 bases; bases with no gene match: 6. The CDR3 is 13 amino acids. Germline loops: CDR1 LNHDA, CDR2 SQIVND (reference sequence).

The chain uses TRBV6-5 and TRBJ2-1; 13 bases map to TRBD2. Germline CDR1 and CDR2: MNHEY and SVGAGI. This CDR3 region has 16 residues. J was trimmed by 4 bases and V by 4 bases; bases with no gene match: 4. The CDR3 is CASSWTSGGGYNEQFF. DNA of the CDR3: TGTGCCAGCAGTTGGACTAGCGGGGGTGGATACAATGAGCAGTTCTTC.

The CDR3 DNA sequence: TGTGCCAGCAGCTCGGACAGGGTTGTCGGGGAGACCCAGTACTTC. Its translation: CASSSDRVVGETQYF. This chain uses TRBV7-8 with TRBJ2-5; 8 bases agree with TRBD1. CDR1 is SGHVS, CDR2 FQNEAQ, per germline. Trimming took 4 bases from V and 5 from J; bases not matched to a gene: 9. The CDR3 length is 15 residues.

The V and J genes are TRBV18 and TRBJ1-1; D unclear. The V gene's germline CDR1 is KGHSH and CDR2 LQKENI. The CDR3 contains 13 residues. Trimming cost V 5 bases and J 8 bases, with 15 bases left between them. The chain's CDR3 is CASSTGEVSEAFF. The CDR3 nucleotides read TGTGCCAGCTCAACCGGCGAGGTTTCAGAAGCTTTCTTT.

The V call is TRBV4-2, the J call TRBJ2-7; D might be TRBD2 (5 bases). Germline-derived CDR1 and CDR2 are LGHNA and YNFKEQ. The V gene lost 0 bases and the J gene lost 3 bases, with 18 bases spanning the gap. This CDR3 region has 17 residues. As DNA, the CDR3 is TGTGCCAGCAGCCAAGATATGGGAGAGCCCCAACTCTACGAGCAGTACTTC. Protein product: CASSQDMGEPQLYEQYF.

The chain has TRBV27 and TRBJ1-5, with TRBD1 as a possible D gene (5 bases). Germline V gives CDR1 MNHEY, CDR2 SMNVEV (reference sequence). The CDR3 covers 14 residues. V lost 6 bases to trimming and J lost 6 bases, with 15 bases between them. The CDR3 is CASSQEGRGQPQHF. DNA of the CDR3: TGTGCCAGCAGCCAGGAGGGGAGGGGTCAGCCCCAGCATTTT.

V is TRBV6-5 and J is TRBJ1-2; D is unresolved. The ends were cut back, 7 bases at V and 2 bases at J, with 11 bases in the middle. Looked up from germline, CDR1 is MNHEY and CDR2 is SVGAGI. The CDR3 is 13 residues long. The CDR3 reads CASMSTSNYGYTF. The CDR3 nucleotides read TGTGCCAGCATGTCTACTTCCAACTATGGCTACACCTTC.

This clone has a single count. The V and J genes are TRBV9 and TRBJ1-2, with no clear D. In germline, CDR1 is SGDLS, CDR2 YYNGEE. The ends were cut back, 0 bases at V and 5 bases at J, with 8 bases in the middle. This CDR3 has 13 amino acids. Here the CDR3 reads CASSVGTYYGYTF. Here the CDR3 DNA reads TGTGCCAGCAGCGTAGGGACTTATTATGGCTACACCTTC.

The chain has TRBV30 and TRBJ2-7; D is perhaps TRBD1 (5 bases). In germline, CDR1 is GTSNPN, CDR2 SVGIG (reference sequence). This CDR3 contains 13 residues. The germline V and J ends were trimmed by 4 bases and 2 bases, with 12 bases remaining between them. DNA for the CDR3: TGTGCCTGGACCAGGGCAGCGCCCTACGAGCAGTACTTC. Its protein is CAWTRAAPYEQYF.

Written as DNA, the CDR3 is TGCGCCAGCAGCTTCGGGGGGGGAAAAGAGACCCAGTACTTC. It is translated as CASSFGGGKETQYF. This rearrangement joins TRBV5-1 to TRBJ2-5; 8 bases are a match to TRBD2. CDR1 is SGHRS and CDR2 is YFSETQ in the germline V gene. The CDR3 has 14 residues. Losses at the gene ends were 2 bases for V and 3 bases for J; bases not matched to a gene: 3.

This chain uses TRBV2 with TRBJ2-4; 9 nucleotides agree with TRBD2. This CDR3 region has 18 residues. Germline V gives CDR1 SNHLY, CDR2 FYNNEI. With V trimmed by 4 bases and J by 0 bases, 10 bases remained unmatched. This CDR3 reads CASSVPSGGSLAKNIQYF. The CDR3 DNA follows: TGTGCCAGCAGTGTGCCCAGCGGGGGGTCCTTAGCCAAAAACATTCAGTACTTC.

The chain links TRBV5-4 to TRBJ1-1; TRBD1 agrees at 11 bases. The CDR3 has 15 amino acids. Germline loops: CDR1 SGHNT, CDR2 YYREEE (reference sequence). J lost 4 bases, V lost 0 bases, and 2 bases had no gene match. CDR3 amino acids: CASSLGDRGGTEAFF. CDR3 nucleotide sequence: TGTGCCAGCAGCTTGGGGGACAGGGGGGGCACTGAAGCTTTCTTT.

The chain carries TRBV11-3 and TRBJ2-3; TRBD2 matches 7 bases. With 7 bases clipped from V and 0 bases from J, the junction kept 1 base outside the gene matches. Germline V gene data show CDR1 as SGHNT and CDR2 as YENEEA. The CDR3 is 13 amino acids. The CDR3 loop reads CASKRGSTDTQYF. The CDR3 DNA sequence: TGTGCCAGCAAGCGGGGCAGCACAGATACGCAGTATTTT.

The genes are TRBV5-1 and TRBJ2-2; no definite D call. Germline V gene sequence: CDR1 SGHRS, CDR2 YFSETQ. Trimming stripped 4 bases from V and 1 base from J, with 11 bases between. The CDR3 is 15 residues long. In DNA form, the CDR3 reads TGCGCCAGCAGCGGAAGAGGTATGAACACCGGGGAGCTGTTTTTT. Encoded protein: CASSGRGMNTGELFF.

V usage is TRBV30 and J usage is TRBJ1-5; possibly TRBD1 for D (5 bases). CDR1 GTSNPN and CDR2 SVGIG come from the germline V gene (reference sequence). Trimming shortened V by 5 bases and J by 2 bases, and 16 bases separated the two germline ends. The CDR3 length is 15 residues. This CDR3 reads CAWDMGGVGNQPQHF. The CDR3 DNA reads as TGTGCCTGGGATATGGGGGGGGTTGGCAATCAGCCCCAGCATTTT.

The CDR3 sequence: CASSQSVKGGAYF. The CDR3 DNA sequence: TGTGCCAGCAGCCAATCGGTAAAGGGAGGGGCGTATTTT. V is TRBV16 and J is TRBJ2-3; the match to TRBD2 covers 7 bases. The CDR3 has 13 residues. The ends lost 0 bases at V and 14 bases at J; junction bases unmatched: 8. Germline V gene sequence: CDR1 KGHSY, CDR2 FQNENV. Based on the CDR3 plus reference TRBV16 and TRBJ2-3, the full variable domain is GEEVAQTPKHLVRGEGQKAKLYCAPIKGHSYVFWYQQVLKNEFKFLISFQNENVFDETGMPKERFSAKCLPNSPCSLEIQATKLEDSAVYFCASSQSVKGGAYFGPGTRLTVL.

The CDR3 reads CASSSGTANTEAFF. The CDR3 region has the DNA TGCGCCAGCAGCTCCGGGACAGCGAACACTGAAGCTTTCTTT. The chain couples TRBV5-1 to TRBJ1-1, with TRBD1 matching 7 bases. CDR1 is SGHRS, CDR2 YFSETQ, per germline. With V trimmed by 3 bases and J by 1 base, 3 bases remained unmatched. This CDR3 comprises 14 residues.